These 14 T cell receptor beta chains share one sample of origin, sequenced in a study of blood T cells in healthy people across ages. Primers used in a second PCR of roughly 6 to 11 cycles were a sample-barcoded 5' primer and a J-beta primer mix. TCRdb fed the 5' RACE reads into MiXCR, producing one record per CDR3 protein. In the table there are some 640,000 distinct CDR3 sequences, under 30% of which are singletons. The sequencing sample was made of blood. The source is a woman of 80 years or more in good health.

This clonotype was seen a few times. This chain links TRBV11-2 with TRBJ2-3, with a possible D match to TRBD1 (5 bases). V gave up 5 bases and J gave up 5 bases, with 20 bases separating them. Germline assignment: CDR1 SGHAT and CDR2 FQNNGV. This CDR3 comprises 16 residues. The CDR3 DNA sequence: TGTGCCAGCAGCCCCCACGCAGGGTATGTGGGAGATACGCAGTATTTT. Translating gives CASSPHAGYVGDTQYF.

The chain employs TRBV6-2 or TRBV6-3 and TRBJ2-1; 10 bases line up with TRBD2. J was trimmed by 1 base and V by 5 bases; bases with no gene match: 5. CDR1 and CDR2 (germline): MNHEY, SVGEGT. This CDR3 has 16 residues. The CDR3 DNA reads TGTGCCAGCAGTACAGGTAGCGGGGGGTCCTACAATGAGCAGTTCTTC. Amino acid sequence: CASSTGSGGSYNEQFF.

This clonotype was seen more than once but under ten times. This may be a read error: a much more frequent sequence differs by one nucleotide. This chain connects TRBV4-2 to TRBJ2-6, with 10 nucleotides matching TRBD1. From germline, CDR1 is LGHNA and CDR2 YNFKEQ. The CDR3 is 17 amino acids. CDR3 coding DNA: TGTGCCAGCAGCCAGTCGGACAGGGGGACTGGGGCCAACGTCCCGACTTTC. Its protein product is CASSQSDRGTGANVPTF.

This clonotype was seen at least ten times. The CDR3 loop is CASSVGVYGYTF. CDR3 nucleotides: TGTGCCAGCAGCGTAGGGGTCTATGGCTACACCTTC. The chain couples TRBV7-9 to TRBJ1-2; a weak D match, TRBD1 (5 bases). The germline V gene encodes CDR1 SEHNR and CDR2 FQNEAQ (reference sequence). The V gene lost 5 bases and the J gene lost 4 bases, with 8 bases spanning the gap. This CDR3 region has 12 residues.

The chain uses TRBV20-1 and TRBJ2-3; 8 positions match TRBD2. The CDR3 has 15 residues. The junction had 11 bases not matched to a gene; V was cut back by 6 bases and J by 3 bases. Germline values: CDR1 DFQATT, CDR2 SNEGSKA (reference sequence). CDR3 bases: TGCAGTGCCCACCCCGGGACTAGTCGGACAGATACGCAGTATTTT. It encodes CSAHPGTSRTDTQYF.

This clonotype was counted only a few times. It may be a read error: a sequence one base away is much more abundant. The DNA of the CDR3 is TGTGCCAGCAGCTCCCGAGGGGGGGGCCGTCACAATGGGCAGTTCTTC. Translated: CASSSRGGGRHNGQFF. The rearrangement links TRBV7-9 to TRBJ2-1; TRBD2 might be the D (7 bases). Germline CDR1 and CDR2: SEHNR and FQNEAQ (reference sequence). This CDR3 spans 16 amino acids.

The chain is built from TRBV25-1 and TRBJ1-2; D ambiguous. There are 13 residues in the CDR3. Germline V gene lookup returns CDR1 MGHDK and CDR2 SYGVNS. Trimming cost V 1 base and J 13 bases, with 16 bases left between them. In nucleotides, the CDR3 is TGTGCCAGCAGTGAATCACTCCGGACGGCTTTCACCTTC. Translated, it gives CASSESLRTAFTF.

This clonotype has ten or more counts. A much larger clone is a single base away; this may be a read error. V and J are TRBV12-3 or TRBV12-4 and TRBJ2-7; 8 bases are a match to TRBD1. CDR3 size: 14 residues. V lost 6 bases and J lost 3; bases outside the gene matches: 7. CDR3 DNA: TGTGCCAGCAGGGACAGGGTTGTGTTCTACGAGCAGTACTTC. Its translation is CASRDRVVFYEQYF.

This clonotype was observed many times. The gene calls are TRBV20-1 and TRBJ2-7; perhaps TRBD2 as D (7 bases). The V end lost 0 bases, the J end lost 1 base, and 16 bases lay between the germline ends. This CDR3 has 16 residues. Germline-derived CDR1 and CDR2 are DFQATT and SNEGSKA (reference sequence). The CDR3: CSAREVGGPRSYEQYF. The CDR3 bases are TGCAGTGCTAGAGAAGTGGGGGGGCCTAGATCCTACGAGCAGTACTTC.

This sequence joins TRBV7-9 and TRBJ1-1; 11 positions agree with TRBD1. Unmatched junction bases numbered 15, after V lost 5 bases and J lost 7 bases. The germline V gene encodes CDR1 SEHNR and CDR2 FQNEAQ (reference sequence). The CDR3 length is 17 residues. The CDR3 region is CASSPWGGTGGGDEAFF. Here the CDR3 DNA reads TGTGCCAGCAGCCCCTGGGGCGGGACAGGGGGAGGGGATGAAGCTTTCTTT.

The chain has TRBV29-1 and TRBJ2-6; D is unresolved. Trimming took 4 bases from V and 2 from J, leaving 21 bases between them. The CDR3 covers 18 residues. Looked up from germline, CDR1 is SQVTM and CDR2 is ANQGSEA. The CDR3: CSVVWRRSSLPGANVLTF. CDR3 nucleotide sequence: TGCAGCGTTGTATGGAGACGTAGCAGCCTACCTGGGGCCAACGTCCTGACTTTC.

There are a few counts of this clonotype. An end of the junction differs from the germline gene, which may be a read error. The chain has TRBV29-1 and TRBJ2-2; TRBD2 might be the D (7 bases). The CDR3 spans 14 residues. Germline V CDR1 and CDR2: SQVTM, ANQGSEA. In DNA, the CDR3 is TGCAGCGTTGCCCACCGGGGGGACACCGGGGAGCGGTTTTTT. Amino acids: CSVAHRGDTGERFF.

A few counts support this clonotype. Since a much larger clone is just one base distant, this may be a read error. The chain carries TRBV2 and TRBJ2-5, with D perhaps TRBD1 (5 bases). The germline V gene has CDR1 SNHLY and CDR2 FYNNEI. CDR3 size: 16 residues. DNA of the CDR3: TGTGCCAGCAGTGATGGCAGCGCAGGGTACCAAGAGGCCCAGTACTTC. Its protein is CASSDGSAGYQEAQYF.

This chain joins TRBV7-8 and TRBJ2-4, with 12 bases matching TRBD2. Germline-derived CDR1 and CDR2 are SGHVS and FQNEAQ. This CDR3 region has 18 residues. The V segment lost 2 bases and the J segment 0 bases; nucleotides outside the gene matches: 5. In nucleotides, the CDR3 is TGTGCCAGCAGCTTATCTAGCGGGGGGGCCTTAGCCAAAAACATTCAGTACTTC. This codes for CASSLSSGGALAKNIQYF.